What follows are 3 T cell receptor beta chains derived from one specimen sequenced in a study of control samples from healthy donors and cancer patients. Measured with immunoSEQ multiplex PCR; TCRdb has only the in-frame clones, and not every one. The sample consists of tens of thousands of clones, approximately 89% of them appearing once. The sequencing input was PBMCs. The receptors stem from a man between 40 and 49 years old with colorectal cancer.

This sequence joins TRBV7-9 and TRBJ1-5, with 9 bases identical to TRBD1. The CDR3 runs to 14 residues. V trimming: 3 bases; J trimming: 7 bases; junction bases outside the gene matches: 4. Germline lookup yields CDR1 SEHNR and CDR2 FQNEAQ (reference sequence). The CDR3 protein is CASSFTGGRQPQHF. For the CDR3, the DNA is TGTGCCAGCAGCTTCACAGGGGGCAGGCAGCCCCAGCATTTT.

In nucleotides, the CDR3 is TGCAGCGTTGAAGGAGGGTACTTTGGCTACACCTTC. Protein product: CSVEGGYFGYTF. This rearrangement joins TRBV29-1 to TRBJ1-2, with D uncertain. The CDR3 length is 12 residues. Germline V gene sequence: CDR1 SQVTM, CDR2 ANQGSEA. V was cut by 1 base and J by 7 bases, with 10 bases left in between.

J is TRBJ1-1 and V is TRBV27, with 9 bases lining up with TRBD1. V shed 3 bases and J 8 bases; nucleotides not matched to a gene: 4. This CDR3 spans 13 amino acids. Germline-derived CDR1 and CDR2 are MNHEY and SMNVEV (reference sequence). CDR3 DNA: TGTGCCAGCAGTTTGGACAGGGGCCGAGAAGCTTTCTTT. Translating it yields CASSLDRGREAFF.